The clone carrying this T cell receptor beta chain was counted at least ten times. Germline-derived CDR1 and CDR2 are MNHEY and SVGEGT. Trimming left V 7 bases short and J 5 bases short, with 14 bases between. The CDR3 runs 14 residues. These data originate in a study of T cells in Graves' hyperthyroidism and ophthalmopathy. Amplification of TCR beta CDR3 regions used RNA as the template. When the TCR CDR3 underwent first-round RT-PCR, the HTBI primer set was used. TCRdb re-derived calls from the multiplex PCR reads in MiXCR, one entry per CDR3 protein. Altogether 350,000 or so distinct CDR3 sequences are present, 15% to 20% being singletons, with the ten largest covering around a sixth. Ophthalmopathy patients showed a Clinical Activity Score of at least 3, NOSPECS grade of at least 4 and duration under 3 months. In making diagnoses, clinical symptoms, serum thyroxine and TRAb, thyroid ultrasound and orbital computed tomography were all used.

The J gene is TRBJ2-2, the V gene TRBV6-2 or TRBV6-3; D may be TRBD2 (7 bases). The receptor was isolated from a woman aged 40-49 years with Graves' ophthalmopathy. What was sequenced was blood. The CDR3, as DNA: TGTGCCAGCATCCCCGGGGGGCGGACCGGGGAGCTGTTTTTT. It yields the protein CASIPGGRTGELFF.